Below, 27 T cell receptor beta chains from the same sample are listed, as sequenced in a study of human T cells and chemical hapten exposure. Time point: pre-sensitization, week 0. Treatment reported: therapeutic diphenylcyclopropenone sensitization with weekly scalp DPC. TCRdb recomputed calls from the RACE reads with MiXCR, one row per CDR3 protein. The sample carries more than 250,000 distinct CDR3 sequences, around 7.7% recorded once. The source was whole blood, collected in connection with sensitization to the hapten diphenylcyclopropenone (DPC). The source is a man younger than 35 with alopecia areata. Some clones in this sample may be carry-over from other donors' samples.

This chain links TRBV12-3 or TRBV12-4 with TRBJ2-7; D gene ambiguous. V dropped 6 bases and J dropped 2 bases, with 14 bases sitting between them. The CDR3 covers 14 residues. CDR3 amino acids: CASSHRTRTYEQYV. In DNA, the CDR3 is TGTGCCAGCAGCCACCGGACCCGAACCTACGAGCAGTACGTC.

This clonotype appeared a few times. The rearrangement joins TRBV25-1 to TRBJ1-1; D is ambiguous. CDR3 size: 13 residues. Germline-derived CDR1 and CDR2 are MGHDK and SYGVNS. Trimming pared 2 bases from V and 1 base from J, leaving 5 bases between. The CDR3 bases are TGTGCCAGCAGTGAACTTAGGAACACTGAAGCTTTCTTT. This codes for CASSELRNTEAFF.

V and J are TRBV6-2 or TRBV6-3 and TRBJ2-3; D gene uncertain. V was clipped by 0 bases and J by 0 bases, with 10 bases between them. The CDR3 covers 16 residues. CDR1 is MNHEY and CDR2 is SVGEGT in the germline V gene. This CDR3 is CASSYSIGTSTDTQYF. CDR3 nucleotide sequence: TGTGCCAGCAGTTACTCGATCGGAACTAGCACAGATACGCAGTATTTT.

There are many counts of this clonotype. The genes are TRBV29-1 and TRBJ2-7; a weak D match, TRBD2 (5 bases). From germline, CDR1 is SQVTM and CDR2 ANQGSEA. The CDR3 loop spans 13 amino acids. Trimming cost V 1 base and J 2 bases, with 9 bases left between them. The CDR3 DNA is TGCAGCGTTGAAGGCCGGGAAGCCTACGAGCAGTACTTC. Its protein is CSVEGREAYEQYF.

The J gene is TRBJ2-7, the V gene TRBV5-8, with TRBD1 matching over 7 bases. The CDR3 spans 13 residues. V lost 3 bases to trimming and J lost 7 bases; unmatched junction nucleotides: 7. Germline CDR1 is SGHTS and CDR2 is YDEGEE. This CDR3 is CASSSEGAREQYV. For the CDR3, the DNA is TGTGCCAGCAGCTCTGAGGGGGCCCGGGAGCAGTACGTC.

There are a few counts of this clonotype. V usage is TRBV27 and J usage is TRBJ2-5, with 10 nucleotides matching TRBD1. After removal of 6 bases from V and 7 bases from J, the junction contained 5 bases not matched to a gene. The CDR3 has 13 residues. CDR1 is MNHEY and CDR2 is SMNVEV in the germline V gene (reference sequence). The CDR3 reads CASSRGQGRTQYF. The CDR3 DNA follows: TGTGCCAGCAGCCGGGGACAGGGGAGGACCCAGTACTTC.

This clonotype has more than one count but fewer than ten. The rearrangement joins TRBV12-3 or TRBV12-4 to TRBJ1-1; tentatively, D is TRBD1 (5 bases). The CDR3 totals 9 residues. V lost 7 bases and J lost 10, with 7 bases in between. In nucleotides, the CDR3 is TGTGCCAGCACCCAGGGAGCTTTCTTT. Translating gives CASTQGAFF.

This clonotype was detected many times. The V call is TRBV7-3, the J call TRBJ2-3, with no clear D. The length of the CDR3 is 13 residues. Germline lookup yields CDR1 SGHTA and CDR2 FQGTGA. V was shortened by 1 base and J by 4 bases, with 6 bases between the two germline ends. As DNA, the CDR3 is TGTGCCAGCAGCTTAAAGCCCGCAGATACGCAGTATTTT. Translation: CASSLKPADTQYF.

This clonotype was seen many times. V usage is TRBV18 and J usage is TRBJ1-1; tentatively, D is TRBD1 (6 bases). This CDR3 is built from 14 residues. Trimming pared 5 bases from V and 4 bases from J, leaving 14 bases between. CDR1 KGHSH and CDR2 LQKENI come from the germline V gene. In DNA form, the CDR3 reads TGTGCCAGCTCAAAACGGGACACCATCACTGAAGCTTTCTTT. This codes for CASSKRDTITEAFF.

This clonotype was seen repeatedly, ten times or more. The chain has TRBV6-1 and TRBJ1-1; D is possibly TRBD1 (6 bases). V was trimmed by 8 bases and J by 1 base, leaving 14 bases between them. This CDR3 has 14 residues. Germline assignment: CDR1 MNHNS and CDR2 SASEGT. The CDR3 DNA reads TGTGCCAGCGTCCGACAGGCGCAGAACACTGAAGCTTTCTTT. Translation gives CASVRQAQNTEAFF.

In this sample, this clonotype turned up a few times. The chain uses TRBV7-2 and TRBJ2-3; TRBD1 is a possible D gene (6 bases). CDR1 is SGHTA, CDR2 FQGNSA, per germline. The CDR3 is 15 amino acids. Trimming removed 1 base at V and 4 bases at J, with 12 bases between. The CDR3 sequence is CASSLVGRGPDTQYF. The CDR3 coding sequence is TGTGCCAGCAGCTTAGTGGGCAGGGGCCCAGATACGCAGTATTTT.

This clonotype was seen only a few times. The chain joins TRBV2 to TRBJ2-7; D remains unclear. Trimming removed 3 bases from V and 3 bases from J, with 9 bases in between. The V gene's germline CDR1 is SNHLY and CDR2 FYNNEI. The CDR3 loop spans 13 amino acids. As DNA, the CDR3 is TGTGCCAGCAGTGATGGCACCCTCTACGAGCAGTACTTC. It translates to CASSDGTLYEQYF.

This clonotype was recorded a few times. This chain connects TRBV28 to TRBJ2-7; TRBD1 aligns across 7 bases. This CDR3 comprises 15 residues. Germline lookup yields CDR1 MDHEN and CDR2 SYDVKM. The V segment lost 5 bases and the J segment 2 bases; nucleotides outside the gene matches: 9. The CDR3 sequence is CASSLQWDSPYEQYF. In DNA, the CDR3 is TGTGCCAGCAGTCTGCAGTGGGACAGTCCCTACGAGCAGTACTTC.

This clonotype was seen repeatedly, ten times or more. The chain uses TRBV28 and TRBJ1-4, with a weak D call TRBD1 (5 bases). This CDR3 has 12 amino acids. The V and J ends lost 8 bases and 8 bases respectively, with 12 bases between them. Germline V CDR1 and CDR2: MDHEN, SYDVKM. CDR3 in DNA: TGTGCCAGCCAACAGGATTTCGAAAAACTGTTTTTT. Protein product: CASQQDFEKLFF.

In this sample, this clonotype turned up a few times. J is TRBJ2-7 and V is TRBV19; D might be TRBD2 (6 bases). The length of the CDR3 is 13 residues. Germline CDR1 reads LNHDA; CDR2 reads SQIVND (reference sequence). V was cut by 5 bases and J by 7 bases, with 15 bases left in between. The CDR3 DNA sequence: TGTGCCAGTAGTGGTTCGGGGGACGAGGAGCAGTACGTC. Protein: CASSGSGDEEQYV.

This clonotype has more than one count but fewer than ten. The V call is TRBV2, the J call TRBJ2-7; D could derive from TRBD1 or TRBD2 (5 bases each). V was clipped by 1 base and J by 0 bases, with 10 bases between them. The CDR3 runs to 15 residues. The V gene's germline CDR1 is SNHLY and CDR2 FYNNEI. CDR3 sequence reads: CASSEDGAASYEQYV. DNA of the CDR3: TGTGCCAGCAGTGAAGACGGGGCAGCCTCCTACGAGCAGTACGTC.

This clonotype came up many times. This rearrangement joins TRBV6-2 or TRBV6-3 to TRBJ2-7; D might be TRBD1 (5 bases). Germline loops: CDR1 MNHEY, CDR2 SVGEGT. The CDR3 is 13 residues long. The V end was cut by 11 bases, the J end by 6 bases, with 20 bases between. CDR3 nucleotide sequence: TGTGCCTGCCAAGTCTCCGGACAACGCGAGCAGTACGTC. It encodes CACQVSGQREQYV.

This clonotype has a handful of counts. This chain uses TRBV12-3 or TRBV12-4 with TRBJ1-6; TRBD1 matches 8 bases. With V trimmed by 6 bases and J by 6 bases, 4 bases remained unmatched. CDR3 length: 14 residues. DNA of the CDR3: TGTGCCAGCAGCAAGACAGGGGTTAATTCACCCCTCCACTTT. Protein product: CASSKTGVNSPLHF.

This chain joins TRBV7-3 and TRBJ2-3; TRBD2 matches 10 bases. V trimming: 4 bases; J trimming: 3 bases; junction bases outside the gene matches: 7. The germline V gene has CDR1 SGHTA and CDR2 FQGTGA. The CDR3 totals 16 residues. CDR3 bases: TGTGCCAGCAGCTCTTACACTAGCGGGGAAACAGATACGCAGTATTTT. It yields the protein CASSSYTSGETDTQYF.

This clonotype was counted at least ten times. The chain uses TRBV7-9 and TRBJ1-6; TRBD1 agrees at 8 bases. The CDR3 totals 18 residues. V dropped 5 bases and J dropped 9; count of bases not matched to a gene: 18. Germline CDR1 and CDR2: SEHNR and FQNEAQ (reference sequence). CDR3 loop: CASSRSLQGVTSISPLHF. The CDR3 region has the DNA TGTGCCAGCAGCCGATCCTTACAGGGGGTAACTTCCATTTCACCCCTCCACTTT.

This clonotype was observed many times. CDR3 sequence reads: CASSLALGQSGYGYTF. The CDR3 DNA reads as TGTGCCAGCAGTTTAGCCCTGGGGCAGTCTGGCTATGGCTACACCTTC. V and J are TRBV12-3 or TRBV12-4 and TRBJ1-2; D is perhaps TRBD1 (5 bases). The CDR3 is made up of 16 amino acids. V gave up 0 bases and J gave up 4 bases, with 15 bases separating them.

This clonotype was counted many times. This chain joins TRBV27 and TRBJ2-2; D uncertain. V was pared by 8 bases and J by 4 bases, with 17 bases between. Per the germline V gene, CDR1 is MNHEY and CDR2 is SMNVEV (reference sequence). The CDR3 runs to 15 residues. The CDR3 sequence: CASGAGASRTGELFF. DNA of the CDR3: TGTGCCAGCGGTGCCGGCGCATCGCGCACCGGGGAGCTGTTTTTT.

The chain is built from TRBV6-1 and TRBJ2-7, with D perhaps TRBD1 (5 bases). The CDR3 runs to 15 residues. Germline V lookup: CDR1 MNHNS, CDR2 SASEGT. With 3 bases removed from V and 6 bases from J, the gap between germline ends came to 18 bases. CDR3 sequence: CASSDIDSYLGEQYF. In nucleotides, the CDR3 is TGTGCCAGCAGTGACATTGACAGCTATTTGGGCGAGCAGTACTTC.

A few counts support this clonotype. The chain uses TRBV10-3 and TRBJ2-7, with 9 bases aligning to TRBD1. The CDR3 runs 15 residues. The germline V gene encodes CDR1 ENHRY and CDR2 SYGVKD. Trimming cost V 4 bases and J 0 bases; bases outside gene matches: 4. CDR3 DNA sequence: TGTGCCATCAGTGGGGGACAGGGCAGCTCCTACGAGCAGTACGTC. This translates into CAISGGQGSSYEQYV.

This clonotype was counted ten times or more. V usage is TRBV29-1 and J usage is TRBJ1-4; TRBD1 might be the D (5 bases). Germline assignment: CDR1 SQVTM and CDR2 ANQGSEA. The CDR3 spans 16 residues. The V gene lost 5 bases and the J gene lost 0 bases, with 16 bases spanning the gap. The CDR3 sequence is CSVRGDQIATNEKLFF. CDR3 nucleotides: TGCAGCGTTAGGGGTGATCAGATTGCAACTAATGAAAAACTGTTTTTT.

In its sample, this clonotype was seen many times. J is TRBJ1-5 and V is TRBV18; D call uncertain. V dropped 1 base and J dropped 1 base, with 8 bases sitting between them. This CDR3 region has 15 residues. The germline V gene has CDR1 KGHSH and CDR2 LQKENI. The CDR3 sequence: CASSPRMLSNQPQHF. Here the CDR3 DNA reads TGTGCCAGCTCACCACGGATGTTAAGCAATCAGCCCCAGCATTTT.

This clonotype turned up a few times. The chain combines TRBV11-2 with TRBJ1-5; no definite D call. V was trimmed by 5 bases and J by 0 bases, leaving 11 bases between them. The germline gives CDR1 SGHAT, CDR2 FQNNGV. The CDR3 has 15 amino acids. CDR3 loop: CASSPGADSNQPQHF. CDR3 nucleotides: TGTGCCAGCAGCCCGGGTGCAGATAGCAATCAGCCCCAGCATTTT.